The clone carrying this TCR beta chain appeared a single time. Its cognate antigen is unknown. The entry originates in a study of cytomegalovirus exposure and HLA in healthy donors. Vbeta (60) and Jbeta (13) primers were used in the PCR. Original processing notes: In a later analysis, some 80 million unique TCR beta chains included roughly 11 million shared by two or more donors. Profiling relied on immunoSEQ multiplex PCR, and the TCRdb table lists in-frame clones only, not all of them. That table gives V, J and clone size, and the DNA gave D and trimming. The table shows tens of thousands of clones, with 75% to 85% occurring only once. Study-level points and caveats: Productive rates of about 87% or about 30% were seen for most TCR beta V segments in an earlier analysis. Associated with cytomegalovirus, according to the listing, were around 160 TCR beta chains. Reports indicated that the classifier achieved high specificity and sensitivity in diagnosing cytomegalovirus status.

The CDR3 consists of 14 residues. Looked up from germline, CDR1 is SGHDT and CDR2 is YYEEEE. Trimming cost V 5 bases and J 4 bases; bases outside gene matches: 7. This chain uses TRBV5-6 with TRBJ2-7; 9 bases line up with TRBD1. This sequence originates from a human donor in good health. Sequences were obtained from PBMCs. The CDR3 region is CASRPGQGGYEQYF. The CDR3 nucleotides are TGTGCCAGCAGGCCGGGACAGGGCGGTTACGAGCAGTACTTC.